What follows are 17 T cell receptor beta chains derived from one specimen sequenced in a study of T-cell reconstitution after alpha-beta-depleted transplantation in children. TCRbeta library preparation incorporated unique molecular identifiers. A single record per CDR3 protein comes from TCRdb applying MiXCR to the PCR reads. The repertoire includes a few hundred thousand distinct CDR3 sequences, approximately 9.7% of them detected once, and 5% to 5.5% sits in the top ten. The specimen was PBMCs from the stem cell graft donor, collected from the stem cell graft. These receptors all come from a human donor who donated a stem cell graft to a child with SCID.

This clonotype was counted between two and nine times. This rearrangement joins TRBV12-3 or TRBV12-4 to TRBJ1-1, with D maybe TRBD1 (5 bases). This CDR3 has 13 residues. V was trimmed by 6 bases and J by 0 bases, leaving 8 bases between them. CDR3 residues: CASRDIMNTEAFF. CDR3 coding DNA: TGTGCCAGCAGGGACATCATGAACACTGAAGCTTTCTTT.

This clonotype was seen ten or more times. V is TRBV9 and J is TRBJ2-5; 7 bases agree with TRBD1. The V gene end was trimmed by 2 bases and the J gene end by 2 bases; junction bases not matched to a gene: 3. This CDR3 contains 14 residues. Germline V CDR1 and CDR2: SGDLS, YYNGEE. The CDR3 sequence: CASSVGGQQETQYF. In nucleotides, the CDR3 is TGTGCCAGCAGCGTTGGGGGACAGCAAGAGACCCAGTACTTC.

This clonotype was picked up a small number of times. The chain links TRBV30 to TRBJ1-5, with 10 bases identical to TRBD1. Germline V gives CDR1 GTSNPN, CDR2 SVGIG (reference sequence). J was trimmed by 2 bases and V by 2 bases; bases with no gene match: 9. CDR3 length equals 17 residues. The CDR3 sequence: CAWSLGQGVAGNQPQHF. DNA for the CDR3: TGTGCCTGGAGTCTTGGACAGGGGGTGGCGGGCAATCAGCCCCAGCATTTT.

In its sample, this clonotype was seen many times. J is TRBJ1-2 and V is TRBV5-1, with D unresolved. CDR3 length equals 15 residues. Germline V gene sequence: CDR1 SGHRS, CDR2 YFSETQ. V gave up 4 bases and J gave up 8 bases, with 21 bases separating them. CDR3 in DNA: TGCGCCAGCAGCCCTGAGGCAGCTCGGGTATACGGCTACACCTTC. This encodes CASSPEAARVYGYTF.

This clonotype was counted at least ten times. The junction departs from germline at one end; a sequencing error may be responsible. This chain links TRBV20-1 with TRBJ1-5; D not resolved. The CDR3 extends over 17 amino acids. Germline V gene data show CDR1 as DFQATT and CDR2 as SNEGSKA (reference sequence). The chain's CDR3 is CCARDGPGPYSNQPQHF. The DNA of the CDR3 is TGCTGTGCTAGAGATGGGCCTGGGCCCTATAGCAATCAGCCCCAGCATTTT.

This clonotype was counted at least ten times. The V gene is TRBV7-8, the J gene TRBJ1-1; 7 positions match TRBD1. V trimming: 5 bases; J trimming: 1 base; junction bases outside the gene matches: 7. CDR1 is SGHVS and CDR2 is FQNEAQ in the germline V gene. The CDR3 length is 15 residues. This CDR3 is CASSITRTGNTEAFF. Here the CDR3 DNA reads TGTGCCAGCAGCATTACCCGGACAGGGAACACTGAAGCTTTCTTT. Filled out from reference TRBV7-8 and TRBJ1-1, the complete variable domain reads GAGVSQSPRYKVAKRGQDVALRCDPISGHVSLFWYQQALGQGPEFLTYFQNEAQLDKSGLPSDRFFAERPEGSVSTLKIQRTQQEDSAVYLCASSITRTGNTEAFFGQGTRLTVV.

This clonotype was observed a few times. The chain couples TRBV7-2 to TRBJ2-1, with D tentatively TRBD1 or TRBD2 (5 bases each). Germline assignment: CDR1 SGHTA and CDR2 FQGNSA. The V end lost 1 base, the J end lost 13 bases, and 20 bases lay between the germline ends. The CDR3 spans 15 residues. The CDR3 reads CASSLVPGAPAPQFF. The DNA of the CDR3 is TGTGCCAGCAGCTTAGTCCCCGGGGCTCCCGCTCCCCAGTTCTTC.

At least ten counts were recorded for this clonotype. The J gene is TRBJ2-5, the V gene TRBV5-1; 9 bases match TRBD1. Germline V gene lookup returns CDR1 SGHRS and CDR2 YFSETQ. The V gene end was trimmed by 7 bases and the J gene end by 2 bases; junction bases not matched to a gene: 3. This CDR3 contains 13 residues. For the CDR3, the DNA is TGCGCCAGCCGGGACAGGGTACAAGAGACCCAGTACTTC. The encoded protein is CASRDRVQETQYF. The entire variable domain, with the rest obtained from reference TRBV5-1 and TRBJ2-5, is as follows: KAGVTQTPRYLIKTRGQQVTLSCSPISGHRSVSWYQQTPGQGLQFLFEYFSETQRNKGNFPGRFSGRQFSNSRSEMNVSTLELGDSALYLCASRDRVQETQYFGPGTRLLVL.

This clonotype was seen at least ten times. The gene calls are TRBV6-5 and TRBJ2-7; 7 bases agree with TRBD1. Germline V gene data show CDR1 as MNHEY and CDR2 as SVGAGI. V was pared by 2 bases and J by 1 base, with 5 bases of the junction left unmatched. CDR3 length: 15 amino acids. CDR3: CASSYIQGSSYEQYF. The CDR3 bases are TGTGCCAGCAGTTACATACAGGGGTCGTCCTACGAGCAGTACTTC.

There are many counts of this clonotype. The gene calls are TRBV12-3 or TRBV12-4 and TRBJ1-1, with 7 bases identical to TRBD1. V shed 6 bases, J shed 5 bases, and the junction held 9 bases outside the gene matches. The CDR3 totals 14 residues. CDR3 sequence (DNA): TGTGCCAGCAGCCAGACGACAGGGTGGACTGAAGCTTTCTTT. This gives the protein CASSQTTGWTEAFF.

This clonotype was seen many times. This sequence joins TRBV5-5 and TRBJ2-1, with 7 positions matching TRBD2. With V trimmed by 0 bases and J by 1 base, 1 base remained unmatched. The CDR3 extends over 15 amino acids. Germline V gives CDR1 SGHKS, CDR2 YYEKEE (reference sequence). In nucleotides, the CDR3 is TGTGCCAGCAGCTTGGACGGGGGGTCCTACAATGAGCAGTTCTTC. Residues: CASSLDGGSYNEQFF. Full variable domain (remainder filled in from reference TRBV5-5 and TRBJ2-1): DAGVTQSPTHLIKTRGQQVTLRCSPISGHKSVSWYQQVLGQGPQFIFQYYEKEERGRGNFPDRFSARQFPNYSSELNVNALLLGDSALYLCASSLDGGSYNEQFFGPGTRLTVL.

This clonotype was recorded a few times. The V and J genes are TRBV5-1 and TRBJ1-1; D possibly corresponds to TRBD1 (5 bases). This CDR3 is built from 14 residues. V shed 3 bases and J shed 4 bases, with 13 bases lying between them. The germline V gene has CDR1 SGHRS and CDR2 YFSETQ. The CDR3 sequence is CASSYGGDGTEAFF. The CDR3 nucleotides read TGCGCCAGCAGCTACGGAGGGGACGGCACTGAAGCTTTCTTT.

This clonotype was counted at least ten times. J is TRBJ2-7 and V is TRBV20-1, with 9 bases lining up with TRBD1. Per the germline V gene, CDR1 is DFQATT and CDR2 is SNEGSKA (reference sequence). V shed 3 bases, J shed 3 bases, and the junction held 9 bases outside the gene matches. The CDR3 extends over 15 amino acids. The CDR3 here is CSASPPGQGYYEQYF. CDR3 coding DNA: TGCAGTGCTAGCCCCCCGGGACAGGGTTACTACGAGCAGTACTTC.

This clonotype was seen repeatedly, ten times or more. The chain recombines TRBV20-1 with TRBJ1-1; D not certain. Trimming removed 6 bases at V and 5 bases at J, with 10 bases between. CDR1 and CDR2 (germline): DFQATT, SNEGSKA (reference sequence). This CDR3 is 11 amino acids long. For the CDR3, the DNA is TGCAGTGCGGGGTGGGATACTGAAGCTTTCTTT. It encodes CSAGWDTEAFF.

This clonotype was observed at least ten times. The rearrangement joins TRBV10-3 to TRBJ2-2, with D unclear. This CDR3 spans 12 amino acids. Trimming cost V 6 bases and J 2 bases, with 4 bases left between them. CDR1 ENHRY and CDR2 SYGVKD come from the germline V gene. CDR3 in DNA: TGTGCCATCAGCGGAAACACCGGGGAGCTGTTTTTT. This sequence encodes CAISGNTGELFF.

The chain has TRBV6-1 and TRBJ2-5, with TRBD1 matching over 9 bases. The CDR3 loop spans 14 amino acids. CDR1 and CDR2 from the germline V gene are MNHNS and SASEGT. J lost 2 bases, V lost 6 bases, and 4 bases had no gene match. CDR3 in amino acids: CASSPGTGQETQYF. CDR3 sequence (DNA): TGTGCCAGCAGCCCCGGGACAGGGCAAGAGACCCAGTACTTC.

V and J are TRBV27 and TRBJ1-6; 7 positions agree with TRBD1. The CDR3 covers 15 residues. With V trimmed by 6 bases and J by 7 bases, 9 bases remained unmatched. Germline CDR1 reads MNHEY; CDR2 reads SMNVEV (reference sequence). Written as DNA, the CDR3 is TGTGCCAGCAGCTTGCGACAGGGTCGGAATTCACCCCTCCACTTT. Translated, it gives CASSLRQGRNSPLHF.